This T cell receptor beta chain comes out of a study of blood T cell repertoires in COVID-19. About the research overall: The origin of the acute and convalescent COVID-19 samples was the United States, Italy and Spain.

Clones were sequenced by immunoSEQ multiplex PCR, and TCRdb holds only the in-frame ones, with some missing. The table records roughly 380,000 clones, about 91% of them present only once. The CDR3 is 13 residues long. With 0 bases clipped from V and 8 bases from J, the junction kept 1 base outside the gene matches. The germline gives CDR1 SGHDT, CDR2 YYEEEE. Patients in Seattle were enrolled during active infection, then followed longitudinally. The chain couples TRBV5-6 to TRBJ2-4; TRBD1 agrees at 8 bases. The TCR comes from a woman aged 40 to 55 with COVID-19, enrolled during active disease. Sequencing was carried out using peripheral blood. Written as DNA, the CDR3 is TGTGCCAGCAGCTTGGTGACAGGGGACATTCAGTACTTC. Residues: CASSLVTGDIQYF.